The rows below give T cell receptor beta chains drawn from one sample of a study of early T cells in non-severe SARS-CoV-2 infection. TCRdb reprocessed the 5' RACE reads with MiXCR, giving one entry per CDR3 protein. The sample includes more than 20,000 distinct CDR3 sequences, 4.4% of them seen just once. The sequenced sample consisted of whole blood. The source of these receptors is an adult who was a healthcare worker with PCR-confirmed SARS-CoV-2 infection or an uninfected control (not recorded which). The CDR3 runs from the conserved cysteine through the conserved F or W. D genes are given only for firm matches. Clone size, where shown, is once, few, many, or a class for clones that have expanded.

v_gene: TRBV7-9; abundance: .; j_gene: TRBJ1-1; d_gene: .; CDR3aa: CASRGRDTEAFF; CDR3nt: TGTGCCAGCCGAGGGAGGGACACTGAAGCTTTCTTT
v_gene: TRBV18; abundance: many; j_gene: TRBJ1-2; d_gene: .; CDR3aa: CASSPRNRNYGYTF; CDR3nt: TGTGCCAGCTCACCGAGGAACAGAAACTATGGCTACACCTTC
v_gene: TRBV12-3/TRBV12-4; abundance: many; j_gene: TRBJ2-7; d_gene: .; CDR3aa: CASSLSSRGEQYF; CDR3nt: TGTGCCAGCAGTTTATCTTCGAGGGGCGAGCAGTACTTC
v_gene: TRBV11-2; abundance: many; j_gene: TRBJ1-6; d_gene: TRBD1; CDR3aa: CASSPRTGQIYNSPLHF; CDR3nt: TGTGCCAGCAGCCCCCGGACAGGCCAAATCTATAATTCACCCCTCCACTTT
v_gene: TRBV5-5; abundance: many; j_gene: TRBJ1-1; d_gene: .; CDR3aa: CASSLVQGTEAFF; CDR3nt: TGTGCCAGCAGCTTGGTGCAGGGCACTGAAGCTTTCTTT
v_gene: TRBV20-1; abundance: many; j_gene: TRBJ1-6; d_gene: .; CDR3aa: CSVRRAPTRTLHF; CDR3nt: TGCAGTGTTAGACGGGCCCCCACGCGCACCCTCCACTTT
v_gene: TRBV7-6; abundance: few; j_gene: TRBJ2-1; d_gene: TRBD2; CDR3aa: CASSLSRTSPGNEQFF; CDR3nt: TGTGCCAGCAGCTTATCCCGGACTAGCCCCGGCAATGAGCAGTTCTTC
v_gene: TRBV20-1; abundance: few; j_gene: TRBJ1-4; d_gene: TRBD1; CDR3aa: CSASRGTGAEKLFF; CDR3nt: TGCAGTGCTAGCCGCGGAACAGGGGCTGAAAAACTGTTTTTT
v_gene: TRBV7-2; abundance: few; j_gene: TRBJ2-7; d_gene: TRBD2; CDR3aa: CASSLNPAGGTYEQYF; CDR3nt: TGTGCCAGCAGCTTAAATCCAGCGGGGGGTACCTACGAGCAGTACTTC
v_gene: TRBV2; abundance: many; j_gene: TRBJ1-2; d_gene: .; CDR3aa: CASSEWAGEYYGYTF; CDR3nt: TGTGCCAGCAGTGAATGGGCAGGGGAGTACTATGGCTACACCTTC
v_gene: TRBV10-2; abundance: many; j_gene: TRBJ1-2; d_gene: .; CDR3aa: CASSESSGTHYGYTF; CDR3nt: TGCGCCAGCAGTGAGTCGTCTGGGACACACTATGGCTACACCTTC
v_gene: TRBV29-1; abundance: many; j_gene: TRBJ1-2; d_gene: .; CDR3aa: CSVEGSPYGYTF; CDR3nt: TGCAGCGTTGAGGGCTCGCCCTATGGCTACACCTTC
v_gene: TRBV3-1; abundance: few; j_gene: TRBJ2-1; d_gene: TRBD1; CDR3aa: CASSPRDRVYNEQFF; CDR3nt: TGTGCCAGCAGCCCTCGGGACAGGGTATACAATGAGCAGTTCTTC
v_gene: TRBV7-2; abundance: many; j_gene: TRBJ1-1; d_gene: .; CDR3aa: CASSLVFSSLNTEAFF; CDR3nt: TGTGCCAGCAGCTTAGTTTTTTCGTCGTTGAACACTGAAGCTTTCTTT
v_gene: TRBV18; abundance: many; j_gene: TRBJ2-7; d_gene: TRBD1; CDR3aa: CASSLLTGTVPGGQYF; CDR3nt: TGTGCCAGCTCACTATTAACCGGGACAGTACCTGGCGGACAGTACTTC
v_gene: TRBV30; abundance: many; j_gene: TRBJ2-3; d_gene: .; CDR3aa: CAWSVLYPGTDTQYF; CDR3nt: TGTGCCTGGAGTGTACTATATCCTGGCACAGATACGCAGTATTTT
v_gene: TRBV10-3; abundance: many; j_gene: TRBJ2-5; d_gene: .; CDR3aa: CAISDGHPQETQYF; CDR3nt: TGTGCCATCAGTGATGGACATCCCCAAGAGACCCAGTACTTC
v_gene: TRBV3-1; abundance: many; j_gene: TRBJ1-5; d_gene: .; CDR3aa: CASSQGRGNQPQHF; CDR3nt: TGTGCCAGCAGCCAGGGACGGGGCAATCAGCCCCAGCATTTT
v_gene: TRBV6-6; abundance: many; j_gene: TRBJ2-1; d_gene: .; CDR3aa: CASSYAGLNNEQFF; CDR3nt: TGTGCCAGCAGTTACGCGGGGCTTAACAATGAGCAGTTCTTC
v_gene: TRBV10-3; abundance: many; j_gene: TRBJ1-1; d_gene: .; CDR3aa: CAISGGARGTEAFF; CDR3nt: TGTGCCATCAGTGGGGGGGCCCGGGGCACTGAAGCTTTCTTT
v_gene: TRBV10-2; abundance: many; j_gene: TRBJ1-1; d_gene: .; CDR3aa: CATNHRLNTEAFF; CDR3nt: TGCGCCACGAATCACAGGTTGAACACTGAAGCTTTCTTT
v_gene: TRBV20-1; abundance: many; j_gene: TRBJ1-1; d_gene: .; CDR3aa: CSARDRVMFYTEAFF; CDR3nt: TGCAGTGCTAGAGACAGGGTTATGTTTTACACTGAAGCTTTCTTT
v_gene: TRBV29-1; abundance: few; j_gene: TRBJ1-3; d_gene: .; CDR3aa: CSVHDKSGNTIYF; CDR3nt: TGCAGCGTTCATGACAAGTCTGGAAACACCATATATTTT
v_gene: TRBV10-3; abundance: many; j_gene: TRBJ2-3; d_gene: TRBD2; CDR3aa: CAIRRASGGADTQYF; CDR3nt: TGTGCCATCAGACGGGCTAGCGGGGGGGCAGATACGCAGTATTTT
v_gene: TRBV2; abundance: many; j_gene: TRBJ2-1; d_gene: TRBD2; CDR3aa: CAIPGLAGLEQFF; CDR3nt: TGTGCCATCCCGGGACTAGCGGGGCTTGAGCAGTTCTTC
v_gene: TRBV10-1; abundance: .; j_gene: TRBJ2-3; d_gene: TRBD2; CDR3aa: CASSDRLATSIDTQYF; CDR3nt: TGCGCCAGCAGCGACAGACTAGCGACCTCTATAGATACGCAGTATTTT
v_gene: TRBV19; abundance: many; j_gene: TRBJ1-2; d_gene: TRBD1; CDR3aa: CASSEGTVYGYTF; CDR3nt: TGTGCCAGTAGTGAAGGGACAGTCTATGGCTACACCTTC
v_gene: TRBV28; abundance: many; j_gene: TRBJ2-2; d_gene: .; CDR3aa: CASNPGRVTGELFF; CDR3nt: TGTGCCAGCAACCCCGGCAGAGTCACCGGGGAGCTGTTTTTT
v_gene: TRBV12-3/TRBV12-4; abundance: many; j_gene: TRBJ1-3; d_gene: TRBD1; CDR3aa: CASIPGQGARNTIYF; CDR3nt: TGTGCCAGCATCCCCGGCCAGGGGGCAAGAAACACCATATATTTT
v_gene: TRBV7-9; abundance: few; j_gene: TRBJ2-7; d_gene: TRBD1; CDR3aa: CASSGTGTGNSYEQYF; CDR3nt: TGTGCCAGCAGCGGCACCGGGACAGGGAACTCCTACGAGCAGTACTTC
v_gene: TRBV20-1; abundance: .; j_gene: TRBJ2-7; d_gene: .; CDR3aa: CSARDPRPGEQYF; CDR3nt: TGCAGTGCTAGAGATCCCAGGCCCGGAGAGCAGTACTTC
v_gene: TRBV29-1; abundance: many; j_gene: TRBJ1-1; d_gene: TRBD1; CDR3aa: CSGRTGNTEAFF; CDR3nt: TGCAGCGGCCGGACAGGGAACACTGAAGCTTTCTTT
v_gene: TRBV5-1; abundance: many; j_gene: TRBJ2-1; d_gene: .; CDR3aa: CASSFGDTGLYEQFF; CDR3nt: TGCGCCAGCAGCTTTGGCGACACCGGTTTGTATGAGCAGTTCTTC
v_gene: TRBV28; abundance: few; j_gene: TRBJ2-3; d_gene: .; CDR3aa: CASSLGGPQDTQYF; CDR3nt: TGTGCCAGCAGTTTAGGGGGGCCCCAAGATACGCAGTATTTT
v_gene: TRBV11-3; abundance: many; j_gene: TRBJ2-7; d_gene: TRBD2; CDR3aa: CASSLVAGAFYEQYF; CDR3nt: TGTGCCAGCAGCTTAGTAGCGGGGGCTTTCTACGAGCAGTACTTC
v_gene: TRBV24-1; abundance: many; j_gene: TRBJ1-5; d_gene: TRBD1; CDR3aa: CATSDFAGGNQPQHF; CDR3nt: TGTGCCACCAGTGATTTCGCAGGGGGGAATCAGCCCCAGCATTTT
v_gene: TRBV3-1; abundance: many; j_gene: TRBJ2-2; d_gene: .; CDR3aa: CASSQASTNTGELFF; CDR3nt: TGTGCCAGCAGCCAAGCTAGCACGAACACCGGGGAGCTGTTTTTT
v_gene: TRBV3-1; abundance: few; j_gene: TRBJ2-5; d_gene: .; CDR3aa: CASSDRRAPLQETQYF; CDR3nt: TGTGCCAGCAGTGACAGGAGGGCACCATTGCAAGAGACCCAGTACTTC
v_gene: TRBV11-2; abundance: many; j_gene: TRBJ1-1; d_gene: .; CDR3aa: CASSLVQTKAFF; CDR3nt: TGTGCCAGCAGCTTAGTACAGACGAAAGCTTTCTTT
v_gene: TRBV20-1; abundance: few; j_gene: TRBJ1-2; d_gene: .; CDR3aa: CSARGADRFLYGYTF; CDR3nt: TGCAGTGCCAGAGGGGCCGACAGATTTCTGTATGGCTACACCTTC
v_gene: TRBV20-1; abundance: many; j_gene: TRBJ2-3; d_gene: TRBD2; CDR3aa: CSARDTAGTSGSTDTQYF; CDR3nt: TGCAGTGCTAGAGATACCGCCGGGACTAGCGGCAGCACAGATACGCAGTATTTT
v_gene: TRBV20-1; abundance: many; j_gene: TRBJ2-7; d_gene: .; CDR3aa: CSANARSHEQYF; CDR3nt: TGCAGTGCTAACGCGAGGTCCCACGAGCAGTACTTC
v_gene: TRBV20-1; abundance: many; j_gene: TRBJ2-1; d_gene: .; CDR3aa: CSAGPSRSYNEQFF; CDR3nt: TGCAGTGCTGGCCCGTCCAGGTCCTACAATGAGCAGTTCTTC
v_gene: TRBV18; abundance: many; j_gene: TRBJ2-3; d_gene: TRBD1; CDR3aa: CASSPGQGTDTQYF; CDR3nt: TGTGCCAGCTCTCCTGGACAGGGAACAGATACGCAGTATTTT
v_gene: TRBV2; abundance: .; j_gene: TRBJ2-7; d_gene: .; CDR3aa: CASSVPGPYEQYF; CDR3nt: TGTGCCAGCAGTGTACCAGGACCCTACGAGCAGTACTTC
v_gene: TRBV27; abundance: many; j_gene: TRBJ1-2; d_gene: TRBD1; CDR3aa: CASSRTGLGGYTF; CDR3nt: TGTGCCAGCAGTAGGACAGGGCTGGGTGGCTACACCTTC
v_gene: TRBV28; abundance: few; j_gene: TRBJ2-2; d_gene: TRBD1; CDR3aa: CASSSGQVESGELFF; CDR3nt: TGTGCCAGCAGTTCCGGACAGGTAGAGAGCGGGGAGCTGTTTTTT
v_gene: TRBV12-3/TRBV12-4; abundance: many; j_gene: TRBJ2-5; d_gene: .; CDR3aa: CASSLLQGKVKETQYF; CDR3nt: TGTGCCAGCAGCCTACTACAGGGAAAAGTTAAAGAGACCCAGTACTTC
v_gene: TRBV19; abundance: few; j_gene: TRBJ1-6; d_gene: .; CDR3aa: CASSISTTSYNSPLHF; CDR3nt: TGTGCCAGTAGTATCTCGACGACCTCCTATAATTCACCCCTCCACTTT
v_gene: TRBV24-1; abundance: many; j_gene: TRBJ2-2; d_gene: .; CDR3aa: CAARGGQPNTGELFF; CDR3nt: TGTGCCGCCAGGGGCGGGCAACCGAACACCGGGGAGCTGTTTTTT
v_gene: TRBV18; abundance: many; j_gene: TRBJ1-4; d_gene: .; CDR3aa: CASSSDSFEKLFF; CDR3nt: TGTGCCAGCTCATCGGACAGTTTTGAAAAACTGTTTTTT
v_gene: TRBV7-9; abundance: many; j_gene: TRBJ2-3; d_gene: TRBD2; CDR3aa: CASSLLSGGAADTQYF; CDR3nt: TGTGCCAGCAGCTTACTAAGCGGGGGGGCCGCAGATACGCAGTATTTT
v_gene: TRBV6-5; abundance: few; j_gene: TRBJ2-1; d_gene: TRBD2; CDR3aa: CASSSSGSSYNEQFF; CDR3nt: TGTGCCAGCAGTTCTAGCGGATCTTCCTACAATGAGCAGTTCTTC